This T cell receptor beta chain was captured in a study of response to subunit inactivated influenza vaccine. Germline V gene sequence: CDR1 MNHNS, CDR2 SASEGT. CDR3 length equals 18 residues. The junction had 10 bases not matched to a gene; V was cut back by 6 bases and J by 0 bases. TCRdb itself ran the RT-PCR reads through MiXCR, one entry per CDR3 protein. The sample has a few hundred thousand distinct CDR3 sequences, around 11% seen once. These data were likewise used in another study, on T cells expressing NK-cell markers. That study adds: In generating TCR beta cDNA, 5'RACE template switching with UMIs was used. Sequencing covered eight donors, seven HCMV-seropositive and one seronegative. Of the CD8+ T cell pool in 6 or 7 donors, roughly 1.0-8% was accounted for by dominant NKG2C+ clonotypes. Uncertainty persisted over the HCMV specificity of expanded NKG2C+ T cell clones.

The V and J genes are TRBV6-1 and TRBJ2-3, with 12 bases matching TRBD2. The clonotype was recovered from a man aged 50-59 years who received an inactivated influenza vaccine. Material: PBMCs from blood, obtained on the day of vaccination. Written as DNA, the CDR3 is TGTGCCAGCAGCCCCACAGGGACTAGCGGGTTTAGCACAGATACGCAGTATTTT. Translating it yields CASSPTGTSGFSTDTQYF.